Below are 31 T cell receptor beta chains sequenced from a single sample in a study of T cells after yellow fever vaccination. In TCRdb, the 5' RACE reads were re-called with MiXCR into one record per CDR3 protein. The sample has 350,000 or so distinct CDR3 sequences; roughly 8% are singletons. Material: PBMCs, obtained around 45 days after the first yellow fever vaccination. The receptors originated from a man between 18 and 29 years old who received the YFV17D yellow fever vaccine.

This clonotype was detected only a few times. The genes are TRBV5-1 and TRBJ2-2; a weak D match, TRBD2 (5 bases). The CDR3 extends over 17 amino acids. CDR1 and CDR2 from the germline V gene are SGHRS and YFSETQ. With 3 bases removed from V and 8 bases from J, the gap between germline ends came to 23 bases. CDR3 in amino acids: CASSSAGSGGTPGELFF. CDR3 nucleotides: TGCGCCAGCAGCTCGGCCGGCTCAGGAGGAACCCCTGGGGAGCTGTTTTTT.

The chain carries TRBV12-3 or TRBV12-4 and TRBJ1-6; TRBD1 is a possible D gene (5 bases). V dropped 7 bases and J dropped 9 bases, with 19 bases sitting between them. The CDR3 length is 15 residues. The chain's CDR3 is CASTGTLGVFSPLHF. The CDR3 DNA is TGTGCCAGCACCGGGACTTTGGGCGTGTTTTCACCCCTCCACTTT.

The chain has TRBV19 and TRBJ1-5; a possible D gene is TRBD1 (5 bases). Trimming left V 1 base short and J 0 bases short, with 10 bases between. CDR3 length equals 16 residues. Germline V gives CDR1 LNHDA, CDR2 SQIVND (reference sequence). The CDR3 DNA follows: TGTGCCAGTAGTATAGGGAGGGGATATAGCAATCAGCCCCAGCATTTT. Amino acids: CASSIGRGYSNQPQHF.

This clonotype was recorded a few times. This CDR3 is CASRLNTGELFF. In DNA form, the CDR3 reads TGTGCCAGCAGACTCAACACCGGGGAGCTGTTTTTT. The rearrangement links TRBV6-2 or TRBV6-3 to TRBJ2-2; D call uncertain. Per the germline V gene, CDR1 is MNHEY and CDR2 is SVGEGT. The CDR3 sequence is 12 residues long. The germline V and J ends were trimmed by 6 bases and 2 bases, with 4 bases remaining between them.

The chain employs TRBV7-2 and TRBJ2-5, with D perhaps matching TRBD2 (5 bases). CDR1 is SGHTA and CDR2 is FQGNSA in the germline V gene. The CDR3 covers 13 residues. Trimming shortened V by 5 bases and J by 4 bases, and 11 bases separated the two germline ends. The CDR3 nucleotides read TGTGCCAGCAGCGCTCAAGGAGGAGAGACCCAGTACTTC. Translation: CASSAQGGETQYF.

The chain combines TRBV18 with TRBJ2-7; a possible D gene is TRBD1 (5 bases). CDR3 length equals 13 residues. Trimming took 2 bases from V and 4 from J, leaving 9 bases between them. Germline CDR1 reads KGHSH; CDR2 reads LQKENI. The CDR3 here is CASSPAGSYEQYF. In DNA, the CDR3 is TGTGCCAGCTCACCAGCAGGGTCTTACGAGCAGTACTTC. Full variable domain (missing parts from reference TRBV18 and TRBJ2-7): NAGVMQNPRHLVRRRGQEARLRCSPMKGHSHVYWYRQLPEEGLKFMVYLQKENIIDESGMPKERFSAEFPKEGPSILRIQQVVRGDSAAYFCASSPAGSYEQYFGPGTRLTVT.

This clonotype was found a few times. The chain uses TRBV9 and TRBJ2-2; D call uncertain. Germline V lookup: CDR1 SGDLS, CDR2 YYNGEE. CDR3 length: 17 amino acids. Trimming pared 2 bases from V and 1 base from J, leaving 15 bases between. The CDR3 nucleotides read TGTGCCAGCAGCGTTTCCGATCTGACACAGAACACCGGGGAGCTGTTTTTT. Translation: CASSVSDLTQNTGELFF.

In DNA, the CDR3 is TGTGCCTGGAACAGCGGGGGGAGCTCCTACAATGAGCAGTTCTTC. It specifies CAWNSGGSSYNEQFF. V is TRBV30 and J is TRBJ2-1; 9 bases fit TRBD2. Trimming removed 4 bases from V and 0 bases from J; junction bases left unmatched: 4. This CDR3 region has 15 residues. Germline assignment: CDR1 GTSNPN and CDR2 SVGIG (reference sequence). The full variable domain, with the rest looked up from reference TRBV30 and TRBJ2-1, is SQTIHQWPATLVQPVGSPLSLECTVEGTSNPNLYWYRQAAGRGLQLLFYSVGIGQISSEVPQNLSASRPQDRQFILSSKKLLLSDSGFYLCAWNSGGSSYNEQFFGPGTRLTVL.

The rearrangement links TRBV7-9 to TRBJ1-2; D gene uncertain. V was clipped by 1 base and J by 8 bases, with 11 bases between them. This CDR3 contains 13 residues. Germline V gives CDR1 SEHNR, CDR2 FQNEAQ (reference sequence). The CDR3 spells CASSLVSGEGYTF. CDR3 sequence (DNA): TGTGCCAGCAGCTTAGTATCGGGAGAGGGCTACACCTTC.

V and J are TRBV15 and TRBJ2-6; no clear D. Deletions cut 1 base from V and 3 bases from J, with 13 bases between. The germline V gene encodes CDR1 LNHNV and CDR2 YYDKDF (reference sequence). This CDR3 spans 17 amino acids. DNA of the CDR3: TGTGCCACCAGCAGAGTTGGTTTAAGGATTGGGGCCAACGTCCTGACTTTC. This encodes CATSRVGLRIGANVLTF.

CDR3 bases: TGTGCCAGCAGCTTGCGCGGGCCGAGCTCCTACGAGCAGTACTTC. This sequence encodes CASSLRGPSSYEQYF. The V and J genes are TRBV7-9 and TRBJ2-7, with a weak D call TRBD2 (5 bases). The V end lost 3 bases, the J end lost 0 bases, and 12 bases lay between the germline ends. CDR3 size: 15 residues. CDR1 SEHNR and CDR2 FQNEAQ come from the germline V gene (reference sequence).

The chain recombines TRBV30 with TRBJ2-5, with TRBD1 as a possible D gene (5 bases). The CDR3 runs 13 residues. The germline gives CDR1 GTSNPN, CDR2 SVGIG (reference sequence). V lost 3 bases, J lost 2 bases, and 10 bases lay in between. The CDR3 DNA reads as TGTGCCTGGAGGACAGCCCATCAAGAGACCCAGTACTTC. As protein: CAWRTAHQETQYF.

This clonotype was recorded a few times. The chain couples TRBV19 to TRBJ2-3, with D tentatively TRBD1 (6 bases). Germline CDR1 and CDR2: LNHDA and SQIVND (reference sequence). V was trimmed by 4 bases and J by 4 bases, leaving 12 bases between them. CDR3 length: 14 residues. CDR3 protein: CASSNGGPPDTQYF. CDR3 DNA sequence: TGTGCCAGTAGTAATGGGGGCCCTCCAGATACGCAGTATTTT. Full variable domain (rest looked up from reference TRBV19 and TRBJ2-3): DGGITQSPKYLFRKEGQNVTLSCEQNLNHDAMYWYRQDPGQGLRLIYYSQIVNDFQKGDIAEGYSVSREKKESFPLTVTSAQKNPTAFYLCASSNGGPPDTQYFGPGTRLTVL.

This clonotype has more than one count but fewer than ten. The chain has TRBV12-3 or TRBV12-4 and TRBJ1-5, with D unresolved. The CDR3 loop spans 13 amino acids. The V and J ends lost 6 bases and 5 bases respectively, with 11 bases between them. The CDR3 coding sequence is TGTGCCAGCAGCCACATGAGGGATCAGCCCCAGCATTTT. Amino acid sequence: CASSHMRDQPQHF.

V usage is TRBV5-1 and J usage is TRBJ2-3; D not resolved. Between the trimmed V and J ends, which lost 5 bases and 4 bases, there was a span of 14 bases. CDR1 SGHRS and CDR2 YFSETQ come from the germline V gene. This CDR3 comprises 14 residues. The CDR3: CASRLQVSPDTQYF. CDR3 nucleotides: TGCGCCAGCAGGTTGCAAGTGTCTCCAGATACGCAGTATTTT.

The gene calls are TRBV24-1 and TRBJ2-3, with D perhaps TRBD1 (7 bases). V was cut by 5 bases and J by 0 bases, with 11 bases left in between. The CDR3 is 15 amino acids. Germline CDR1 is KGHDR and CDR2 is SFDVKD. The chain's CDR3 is CATSGRDSSTDTQYF. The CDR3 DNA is TGTGCCACCAGTGGGAGGGACAGTAGCACAGATACGCAGTATTTT.

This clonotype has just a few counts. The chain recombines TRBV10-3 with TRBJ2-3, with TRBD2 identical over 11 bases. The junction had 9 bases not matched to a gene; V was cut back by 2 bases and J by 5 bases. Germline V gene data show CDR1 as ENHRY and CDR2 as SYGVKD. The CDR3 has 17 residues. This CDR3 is CAISELVAGGIEDTQYF. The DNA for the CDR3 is TGTGCCATCAGTGAGCTGGTAGCGGGGGGGATCGAAGATACGCAGTATTTT.

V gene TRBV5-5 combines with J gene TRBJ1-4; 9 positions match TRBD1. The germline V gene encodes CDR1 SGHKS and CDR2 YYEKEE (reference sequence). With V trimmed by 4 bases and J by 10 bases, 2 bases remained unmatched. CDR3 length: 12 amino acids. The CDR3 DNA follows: TGTGCCAGCAGCGAGGGACAGGGAAAACTGTTTTTT. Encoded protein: CASSEGQGKLFF.

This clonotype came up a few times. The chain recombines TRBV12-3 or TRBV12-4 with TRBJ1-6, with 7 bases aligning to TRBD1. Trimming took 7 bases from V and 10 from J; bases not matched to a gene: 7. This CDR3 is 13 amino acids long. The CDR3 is CASTPGGNSPLHF. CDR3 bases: TGTGCCAGCACCCCAGGGGGGAACTCACCCCTCCACTTT.

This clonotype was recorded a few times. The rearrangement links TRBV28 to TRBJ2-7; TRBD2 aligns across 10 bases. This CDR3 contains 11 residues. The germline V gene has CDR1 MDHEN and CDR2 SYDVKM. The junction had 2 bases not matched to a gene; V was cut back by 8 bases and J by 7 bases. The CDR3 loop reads CASGLAEEQYV. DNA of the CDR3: TGTGCCAGCGGACTAGCGGAAGAGCAGTACGTC.

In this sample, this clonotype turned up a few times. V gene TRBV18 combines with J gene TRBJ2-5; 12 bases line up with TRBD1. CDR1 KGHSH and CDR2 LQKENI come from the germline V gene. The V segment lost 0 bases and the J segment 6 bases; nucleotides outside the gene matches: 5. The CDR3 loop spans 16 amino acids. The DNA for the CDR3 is TGTGCCAGCTCACCACCCGGGACAGGGGGCTCAAAGACCCAGTACTTC. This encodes CASSPPGTGGSKTQYF.

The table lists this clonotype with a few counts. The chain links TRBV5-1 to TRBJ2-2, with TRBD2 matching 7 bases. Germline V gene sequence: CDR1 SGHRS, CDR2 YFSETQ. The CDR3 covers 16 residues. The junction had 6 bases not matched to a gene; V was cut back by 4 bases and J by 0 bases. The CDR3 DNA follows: TGCGCCAGCAGCCAACGGACTAGTACGAACACCGGGGAGCTGTTTTTT. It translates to CASSQRTSTNTGELFF.

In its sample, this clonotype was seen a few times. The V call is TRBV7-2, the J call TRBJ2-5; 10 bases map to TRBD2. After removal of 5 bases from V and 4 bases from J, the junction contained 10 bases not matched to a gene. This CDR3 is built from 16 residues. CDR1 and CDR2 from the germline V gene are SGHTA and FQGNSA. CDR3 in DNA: TGTGCCAGCAGCCAGCGGGGGGGCCGTATGGGAGAGACCCAGTACTTC. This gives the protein CASSQRGGRMGETQYF.

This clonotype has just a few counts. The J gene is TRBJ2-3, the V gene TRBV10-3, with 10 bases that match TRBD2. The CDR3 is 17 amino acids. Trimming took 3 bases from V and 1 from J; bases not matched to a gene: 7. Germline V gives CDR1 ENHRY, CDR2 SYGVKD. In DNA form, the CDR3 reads TGTGCCATCAGTGACGTTACCGGGACTAGCGGCACAGATACGCAGTATTTT. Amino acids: CAISDVTGTSGTDTQYF.

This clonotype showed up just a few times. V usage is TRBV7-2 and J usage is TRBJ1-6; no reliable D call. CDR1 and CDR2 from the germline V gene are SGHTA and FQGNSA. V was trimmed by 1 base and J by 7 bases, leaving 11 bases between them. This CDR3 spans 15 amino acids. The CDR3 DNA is TGTGCCAGCAGCTTAGGGAGGATTGGGAATTCACCCCTCCACTTT. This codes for CASSLGRIGNSPLHF. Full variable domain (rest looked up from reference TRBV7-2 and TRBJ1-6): GAGVSQSPSNKVTEKGKDVELRCDPISGHTALYWYRQSLGQGLEFLIYFQGNSAPDKSGLPSDRFSAERTGGSVSTLTIQRTQQEDSAVYLCASSLGRIGNSPLHFGNGTRLTVT.

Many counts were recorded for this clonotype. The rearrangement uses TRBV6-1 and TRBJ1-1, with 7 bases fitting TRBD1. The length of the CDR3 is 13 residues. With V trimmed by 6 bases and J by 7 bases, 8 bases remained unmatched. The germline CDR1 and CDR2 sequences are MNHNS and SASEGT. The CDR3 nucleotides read TGTGCCAGCAGGGCGACAGGGATGGATGAAGCTTTCTTT. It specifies CASRATGMDEAFF.

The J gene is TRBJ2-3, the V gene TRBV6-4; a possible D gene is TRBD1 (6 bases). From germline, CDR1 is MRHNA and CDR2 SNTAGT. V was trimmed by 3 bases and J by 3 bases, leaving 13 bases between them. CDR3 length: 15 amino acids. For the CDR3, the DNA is TGTGCCAGCAGTGAAACCAGGGGTGGGACAGATACGCAGTATTTT. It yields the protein CASSETRGGTDTQYF.

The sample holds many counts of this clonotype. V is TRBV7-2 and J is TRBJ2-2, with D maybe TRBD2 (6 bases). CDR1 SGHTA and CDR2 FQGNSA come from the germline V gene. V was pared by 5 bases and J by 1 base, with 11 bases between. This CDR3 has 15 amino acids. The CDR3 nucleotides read TGTGCCAGCAGCCCCGCGCGGGGGAACACCGGGGAGCTGTTTTTT. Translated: CASSPARGNTGELFF.

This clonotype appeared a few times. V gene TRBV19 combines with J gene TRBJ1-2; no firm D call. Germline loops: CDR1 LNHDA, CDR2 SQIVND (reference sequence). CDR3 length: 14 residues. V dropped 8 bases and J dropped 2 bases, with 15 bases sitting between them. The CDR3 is CASGAGPWNYGYTF. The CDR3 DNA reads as TGTGCCAGTGGAGCCGGGCCGTGGAACTATGGCTACACCTTC.

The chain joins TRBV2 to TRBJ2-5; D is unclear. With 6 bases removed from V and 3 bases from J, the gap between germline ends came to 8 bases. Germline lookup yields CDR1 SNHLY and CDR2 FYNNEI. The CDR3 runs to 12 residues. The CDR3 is CASRTDKETQYF. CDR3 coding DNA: TGTGCCAGCAGAACAGATAAAGAGACCCAGTACTTC.

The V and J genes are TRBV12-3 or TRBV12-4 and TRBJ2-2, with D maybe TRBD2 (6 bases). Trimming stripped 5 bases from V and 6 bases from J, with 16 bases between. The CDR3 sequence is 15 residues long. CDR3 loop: CASSAVAGLAGELFF. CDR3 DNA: TGTGCCAGCAGTGCAGTCGCGGGGCTTGCCGGGGAGCTGTTTTTT.